The source of this T cell receptor beta chain is a study of OX40 agonist ivuxolimab in advanced cancers. Study background: The mean age was approximately 56 years, ranging from about 23 to 85, with around four fifths of participants male.

The CDR3 covers 10 residues. Germline-derived CDR1 and CDR2 are DFQATT and SNEGSKA (reference sequence). Trimming took off 7 bases at V and 5 bases at J, with 5 bases between the two ends. This clone was counted between two and nine times. Method: immunoSEQ multiplex PCR; TCRdb's copy keeps in-frame clones and lacks some. Of under 25,000 clones listed, around three quarters are singletons. The TCR was taken from an adult with an advanced solid tumor such as melanoma, head and neck, liver or kidney cancer. J is TRBJ1-4 and V is TRBV20-1; D not certain. The source was CD4+ or CD8+ T cells sorted from blood, collected in a trial of the OX40 agonist ivuxolimab. The CDR3 DNA sequence: TGCAGTGTCCACAATGAAAAACTGTTTTTT. Amino acids: CSVHNEKLFF.